The 20 T cell receptor beta chains presented below share a single source sample, sequenced in a study of CD8 T cells in Susac syndrome. A quantity of about 0.45 to 1 ug RNA underwent reverse transcription using random hexamers. In TCRdb, the immunoSEQ multiplex PCR reads were re-called with MiXCR into one record per CDR3 protein. This sample carries around 170,000 distinct CDR3 sequences, about 95% of them seen once, and the ten largest clones take less than 0.2%. The sample was CD8+ T cells from PBMCs. The source is a human donor with multiple sclerosis.

The chain couples TRBV4-1 to TRBJ2-5, with D possibly TRBD1 on 6 matching bases. CDR3 length: 15 residues. The V end was cut by 2 bases, the J end by 1 base, with 11 bases between. Germline V lookup: CDR1 MGHRA, CDR2 YSYEKL. In DNA, the CDR3 is TGCGCCAGCAGCCAAACGGACAGAACCCAAGAGACCCAGTACTTC. This translates into CASSQTDRTQETQYF.

The gene calls are TRBV28 and TRBJ1-1; D remains unclear. The CDR3 has 14 residues. CDR1 and CDR2 (germline): MDHEN, SYDVKM. Trimming left V 5 bases short and J 2 bases short, with 12 bases between. The CDR3 loop is CASSPPGYNTEAFF. The CDR3 region has the DNA TGTGCCAGCAGTCCCCCCGGGTATAACACTGAAGCTTTCTTT. Full variable domain (remainder filled in from reference TRBV28 and TRBJ1-1): DVKVTQSSRYLVKRTGEKVFLECVQDMDHENMFWYRQDPGLGLRLIYFSYDVKMKEKGDIPEGYSVSREKKERFSLILESASTNQTSMYLCASSPPGYNTEAFFGQGTRLTVV.

Written as DNA, the CDR3 is TGTGCCAGCCTCCGGGGGCCCCCCACAGAGACCCAGTACTTC. The encoded protein is CASLRGPPTETQYF. The chain carries TRBV2 and TRBJ2-5; D may correspond to TRBD1 or TRBD2 (6 bases each). Germline-derived CDR1 and CDR2 are SNHLY and FYNNEI. The CDR3 contains 14 residues. With 8 bases removed from V and 4 bases from J, the gap between germline ends came to 17 bases.

This chain links TRBV7-8 with TRBJ2-7, with TRBD2 identical over 14 bases. V dropped 5 bases and J dropped 7; count of bases not matched to a gene: 4. The CDR3 runs to 14 residues. Germline CDR1 SGHVS, CDR2 FQNEAQ. CDR3 residues: CASSQGTSGSEQYF. In nucleotides, the CDR3 is TGTGCCAGCAGCCAGGGGACTAGCGGGAGTGAGCAGTACTTC.

This sequence joins TRBV6-5 and TRBJ1-1; a possible D gene is TRBD1 (6 bases). The CDR3 has 11 residues. V gave up 4 bases and J gave up 8 bases, with 8 bases separating them. Germline V gene data show CDR1 as MNHEY and CDR2 as SVGAGI. CDR3 sequence (DNA): TGTGCCAGCAGTTCAGGACAGGAAGCTTTCTTT. Translating gives CASSSGQEAFF.

V gene TRBV5-4 combines with J gene TRBJ1-2; possibly TRBD1 for D (5 bases). Trimming took 0 bases from V and 4 from J, leaving 13 bases between them. Per the germline V gene, CDR1 is SGHNT and CDR2 is YYREEE (reference sequence). The CDR3 covers 15 residues. The CDR3 is CASSLEPGSIYGYTF. CDR3 bases: TGTGCCAGCAGCTTGGAGCCAGGGTCTATCTATGGCTACACCTTC.

CDR3 in amino acids: CSARAPDPSPSYEQYF. As DNA, the CDR3 is TGCAGTGCTAGAGCTCCTGACCCCTCCCCTTCCTACGAGCAGTACTTC. The genes are TRBV20-1 and TRBJ2-7; D gene uncertain. Germline assignment: CDR1 DFQATT and CDR2 SNEGSKA (reference sequence). The CDR3 runs 16 residues. Between the trimmed V and J ends, which lost 1 base and 1 base, there was a span of 17 bases.

The V gene is TRBV4-1, the J gene TRBJ1-1; 7 nucleotides agree with TRBD1. V shed 4 bases, J shed 4 bases, and the junction held 6 bases outside the gene matches. The CDR3 consists of 14 residues. Germline V gene lookup returns CDR1 MGHRA and CDR2 YSYEKL. The CDR3 coding sequence is TGCGCCAGCAGCCCCACAGGGGCGGGCACTGAAGCTTTCTTT. It encodes CASSPTGAGTEAFF.

V usage is TRBV29-1 and J usage is TRBJ2-1, with 9 bases matching TRBD2. V trimming: 6 bases; J trimming: 4 bases; junction bases outside the gene matches: 19. The CDR3 runs 18 residues. Germline CDR1 reads SQVTM; CDR2 reads ANQGSEA. CDR3: CSVAGGVQALGGYNEQFF. The CDR3, as DNA: TGCAGCGTCGCGGGAGGGGTCCAGGCCCTTGGGGGTTACAATGAGCAGTTCTTC.

The chain uses TRBV29-1 and TRBJ2-7, with D unresolved. CDR1 is SQVTM, CDR2 ANQGSEA, per germline. The ends were cut back, 4 bases at V and 4 bases at J, with 8 bases in the middle. The CDR3 is made up of 11 amino acids. Written as DNA, the CDR3 is TGCAGCGTTGTTCGAATGTACGAGCAGTACTTC. It encodes CSVVRMYEQYF.

The rearrangement links TRBV6-1 to TRBJ2-7; 9 positions match TRBD2. CDR3 length: 15 amino acids. V lost 1 base and J lost 4; bases outside the gene matches: 5. Germline assignment: CDR1 MNHNS and CDR2 SASEGT. The CDR3 loop is CASSEGAGGPYEQYF. The CDR3 nucleotides read TGTGCCAGCAGTGAAGGGGCGGGAGGGCCTTACGAGCAGTACTTC.

The chain employs TRBV20-1 and TRBJ2-2, with 11 positions matching TRBD2. J lost 1 base, V lost 5 bases, and 3 bases had no gene match. CDR3 length equals 15 residues. Germline CDR1 DFQATT, CDR2 SNEGSKA (reference sequence). CDR3 protein: CSAVTSGGNTGELFF. CDR3 nucleotides: TGCAGTGCTGTCACTAGCGGGGGGAACACCGGGGAGCTGTTTTTT.

CDR3 DNA: TGTGCCAGCAGCCAAACTAGCTTCTACGAGCAGTACTTC. It encodes CASSQTSFYEQYF. This chain uses TRBV7-8 with TRBJ2-7, with a tentative D call TRBD2 (6 bases). The CDR3 consists of 13 residues. Per the germline V gene, CDR1 is SGHVS and CDR2 is FQNEAQ. The ends were cut back, 5 bases at V and 3 bases at J, with 11 bases in the middle.

The chain links TRBV27 to TRBJ2-1; D not resolved. Trimming left V 6 bases short and J 7 bases short, with 10 bases between. Germline-derived CDR1 and CDR2 are MNHEY and SMNVEV (reference sequence). The CDR3 contains 12 residues. Here the CDR3 reads CASRHYFNEQFF. The CDR3 DNA sequence: TGTGCCAGCAGGCACTACTTTAATGAGCAGTTCTTC.

The chain links TRBV29-1 to TRBJ1-1; D uncertain. The CDR3 loop spans 11 amino acids. The V gene's germline CDR1 is SQVTM and CDR2 ANQGSEA. Between the trimmed V and J ends, which lost 5 bases and 4 bases, there was a span of 8 bases. The CDR3 region is CSVPFGTEAFF. The CDR3 DNA follows: TGCAGCGTTCCGTTTGGCACTGAAGCTTTCTTT.

This chain connects TRBV28 to TRBJ2-1; tentatively, D is TRBD2 (6 bases). Trimming left V 3 bases short and J 8 bases short, with 11 bases between. Germline V gives CDR1 MDHEN, CDR2 SYDVKM. The length of the CDR3 is 13 residues. CDR3 in amino acids: CASSFQAGDEQFF. The CDR3 DNA sequence: TGTGCCAGCAGTTTTCAAGCGGGCGATGAGCAGTTCTTC.

J is TRBJ2-3 and V is TRBV20-1, with D unclear. The CDR3 sequence is 14 residues long. The germline CDR1 and CDR2 sequences are DFQATT and SNEGSKA (reference sequence). V lost 0 bases and J lost 0, with 7 bases in between. This chain's CDR3 is CSARDSLSTDTQYF. For the CDR3, the DNA is TGCAGTGCTAGAGACAGTCTTAGCACAGATACGCAGTATTTT.

The chain combines TRBV29-1 with TRBJ1-3; D not certain. Germline assignment: CDR1 SQVTM and CDR2 ANQGSEA. The V end lost 0 bases, the J end lost 0 bases, and 15 bases lay between the germline ends. This CDR3 contains 17 residues. The CDR3 bases are TGCAGCGTTGAAGATTGGGGTGGCGACTACTCTGGAAACACCATATATTTT. Protein: CSVEDWGGDYSGNTIYF.

The chain joins TRBV2 to TRBJ2-4; D is unclear. Trimming took off 2 bases at V and 0 bases at J, with 11 bases between the two ends. CDR3 length: 16 amino acids. CDR1 is SNHLY and CDR2 is FYNNEI in the germline V gene. The CDR3 nucleotides are TGTGCCAGCAGTGAATATGGCGTTTTAGCCAAAAACATTCAGTACTTC. This encodes CASSEYGVLAKNIQYF.

This chain uses TRBV7-9 with TRBJ2-7; no reliable D call. CDR1 is SEHNR and CDR2 is FQNEAQ in the germline V gene (reference sequence). Trimming removed 1 base from V and 0 bases from J, with 13 bases in between. The CDR3 runs 16 residues. CDR3 amino acids: CASSLVVGSSSYEQYF. The CDR3 DNA reads TGTGCCAGCAGCTTAGTAGTGGGCAGTAGCTCCTACGAGCAGTACTTC.